This T cell receptor beta chain is from a study of T cell repertoires in cytomegalovirus infection. The CDR3 runs 12 residues. Germline CDR1 SEHNR, CDR2 FQNEAQ (reference sequence). The V gene lost 1 base and the J gene lost 7 bases, with 8 bases spanning the gap. Details on this clonotype: Its antigen is still unknown.

TCRdb ran MiXCR on the reads and lists one entry per CDR3 protein. This sample yields roughly 68,000 distinct CDR3 sequences, of which about 23% are seen a single time; 60% to 80% belongs to the top ten. The clonotype was recovered from a human donor in good health (CMV status not recorded). Some clones in this sample may be carry-over from other donors' samples. The genes are TRBV7-9 and TRBJ2-7; D gene uncertain. Sequencing was performed on PBMCs, sequenced either directly or after in vitro stimulation (not recorded which). The CDR3 DNA reads as TGTGCCAGCAGCTTAGACAGTATAGAGCAGTACGTC. Translation: CASSLDSIEQYV.